Below, 32 T cell receptor beta chains from the same sample are listed, as sequenced in a study of shared clonotypes between healthy human individuals (TCRdb year 2020). Library preparation was by the immunoSEQ multiplex PCR assay. TCRdb provides this immuneACCESS table in a form limited to in-frame rearrangements. Some clones are lacking; in checked studies, under half of them reflect an unresolved V gene, and why the rest are absent is not known. A total of some 1.5 million clones appear in this sample, 98% of them only once. Of the sample, 0.4% to 0.55% falls within the top ten clones. Sequenced material: naive CD4+ T cells sorted from blood. The cell subset or site label here, explained by the study, means: CD45RA+ positively selected. These receptors all stem from a man aged 25-40 years in good health.

The V gene is TRBV11-2, the J gene TRBJ2-1; D possibly matches TRBD1 or TRBD2 (5 bases each). The CDR3 extends over 17 amino acids. V dropped 5 bases and J dropped 10 bases, with 27 bases sitting between them. Germline-derived CDR1 and CDR2 are SGHAT and FQNNGV. CDR3 residues: CASSPSTRDVSRWEQFF. CDR3 in DNA: TGTGCCAGCAGCCCCTCCACCCGGGACGTAAGTCGGTGGGAGCAGTTCTTC.

The chain carries TRBV7-2 and TRBJ2-1, with 9 bases aligning to TRBD2. Per germline, CDR1 SGHTA and CDR2 FQGNSA. This CDR3 region has 16 residues. After removal of 5 bases from V and 0 bases from J, the junction contained 5 bases not matched to a gene. The CDR3 protein is CASSAHSGSSYNEQFF. CDR3 DNA: TGTGCCAGCAGCGCCCATAGCGGGAGCTCCTACAATGAGCAGTTCTTC.

The CDR3 spells CSVTRWEGTSVEQFF. The CDR3 nucleotides are TGCAGCGTTACAAGATGGGAGGGGACTAGTGTCGAGCAGTTCTTC. The rearrangement joins TRBV29-1 to TRBJ2-1, with 8 bases identical to TRBD2. The V and J ends lost 5 bases and 10 bases, in that order; junction bases with no gene match: 16. Looked up from germline, CDR1 is SQVTM and CDR2 is ANQGSEA. The CDR3 spans 15 residues.

V usage is TRBV7-9 and J usage is TRBJ2-7; D is possibly TRBD1 or TRBD2 (5 bases each). Germline lookup yields CDR1 SEHNR and CDR2 FQNEAQ (reference sequence). The CDR3 has 14 amino acids. V lost 1 base to trimming and J lost 12 bases, with 19 bases between them. The CDR3 region is CASSLEWDGVWRYF. The CDR3 coding sequence is TGTGCCAGCAGCTTAGAGTGGGACGGGGTGTGGAGGTACTTC.

The rearrangement joins TRBV28 to TRBJ2-5, with 7 bases aligning to TRBD2. J gave up 4 bases and V 8 bases, and 10 bases lay outside the gene matches. The CDR3 has 14 residues. Germline lookup yields CDR1 MDHEN and CDR2 SYDVKM. The CDR3: CASSPRGGSETQYF. DNA for the CDR3: TGTGCCAGCTCCCCGCGGGGAGGGTCAGAGACCCAGTACTTC.

The chain employs TRBV21-1 and TRBJ2-5; the table's D call of TRBD2 was not tested on the DNA. TRBV21-1 is given as a pseudogene. CDR3 size: 15 residues. In nucleotides, the CDR3 is TGTGCCAGCAGCAAAGCGCTCGAGGGTGGAGAGACCCAGTACTTC. It codes for CASSKALEGGETQYF.

V usage is TRBV2 and J usage is TRBJ2-1, with TRBD2 matching 8 bases. The CDR3 sequence is 13 residues long. After removal of 3 bases from V and 7 bases from J, the junction contained 2 bases not matched to a gene. Germline CDR1 reads SNHLY; CDR2 reads FYNNEI. The CDR3 sequence: CASSEVAGNEQFF. CDR3 sequence (DNA): TGTGCCAGCAGTGAGGTAGCGGGAAATGAGCAGTTCTTC.

This chain links TRBV7-2 with TRBJ1-4; 10 nucleotides match TRBD1. CDR1 and CDR2 (germline): SGHTA, FQGNSA. The CDR3 consists of 15 residues. V lost 5 bases and J lost 8; bases outside the gene matches: 8. The CDR3 reads CASSARQGAVEKLFF. CDR3 DNA: TGTGCCAGCAGCGCGCGACAGGGGGCGGTCGAAAAACTGTTTTTT. The variable domain in full, completed from reference TRBV7-2 and TRBJ1-4, reads GAGVSQSPSNKVTEKGKDVELRCDPISGHTALYWYRQSLGQGLEFLIYFQGNSAPDKSGLPSDRFSAERTGGSVSTLTIQRTQQEDSAVYLCASSARQGAVEKLFFGSGTQLSVL.

The genes are TRBV7-8 and TRBJ2-1; no clear D. V was pared by 6 bases and J by 6 bases, with 24 bases between. Germline V lookup: CDR1 SGHVS, CDR2 FQNEAQ. CDR3 length equals 17 residues. In DNA, the CDR3 is TGTGCCAGCAGGCTTGGTTGGGCGCTAGAAGTTTTCAATGAGCAGTTCTTC. Encoded protein: CASRLGWALEVFNEQFF.

The chain recombines TRBV7-8 with TRBJ2-3; 8 bases are a match to TRBD2. This CDR3 has 14 amino acids. V was clipped by 6 bases and J by 1 base; unmatched bases: 3. Per the germline V gene, CDR1 is SGHVS and CDR2 is FQNEAQ. This chain's CDR3 is CASRTTSGTDTQYF. The CDR3 DNA reads as TGTGCCAGCAGGACGACTAGCGGCACAGATACGCAGTATTTT.

The rearrangement joins TRBV5-1 to TRBJ1-1, with TRBD1 identical over 7 bases. V lost 6 bases and J lost 4; bases outside the gene matches: 12. CDR3 length equals 15 residues. Germline CDR1 SGHRS, CDR2 YFSETQ. The CDR3 spells CASTDQRGHSTEAFF. The CDR3 DNA follows: TGCGCCAGCACCGACCAGAGGGGGCATAGCACTGAAGCTTTCTTT.

The chain has TRBV15 and TRBJ1-3, with TRBD1 as a possible D gene (6 bases). Trimming removed 2 bases at V and 6 bases at J, with 14 bases between. CDR3 length: 15 residues. Germline V gives CDR1 LNHNV, CDR2 YYDKDF (reference sequence). In DNA, the CDR3 is TGTGCCACCAGCAGACCCGGGGGCTTGGCAAACACCATATATTTT. Translation: CATSRPGGLANTIYF.

This chain joins TRBV7-9 and TRBJ1-5, with a possible D match to TRBD1 (5 bases). Looked up from germline, CDR1 is SEHNR and CDR2 is FQNEAQ (reference sequence). V lost 2 bases and J 5 bases, leaving 13 bases between the germline ends. The CDR3 has 15 residues. CDR3 region: CASSLFRGGDQPQHF. The CDR3 DNA reads TGTGCCAGCAGCTTATTCCGGGGGGGTGATCAGCCCCAGCATTTT.

This clone was picked up one time. This chain connects TRBV14 to TRBJ2-3; no reliable D call. Trimming cost V 0 bases and J 3 bases, with 10 bases left between them. The CDR3 consists of 15 residues. Germline V CDR1 and CDR2: SGHDN, FVKESK. As DNA, the CDR3 is TGTGCCAGCAGCCAAGACCTCGGGTGGACAGATACGCAGTATTTT. Its protein is CASSQDLGWTDTQYF. Using reference TRBV14 and TRBJ2-3 for the parts outside the CDR3, the full variable domain is EAGVTQFPSHSVIEKGQTVTLRCDPISGHDNLYWYRRVMGKEIKFLLHFVKESKQDESGMPNNRFLAERTGGTYSTLKVQPAELEDSGVYFCASSQDLGWTDTQYFGPGTRLTVL.

This clone was counted a single time. The chain carries TRBV10-2 and TRBJ2-7; the match to TRBD1 covers 9 bases. Germline-derived CDR1 and CDR2 are WSHSY and SAAADI. V dropped 4 bases and J dropped 6; count of bases not matched to a gene: 10. The CDR3 is made up of 15 amino acids. The CDR3 DNA reads as TGCGCCAGCAGTGCGTTGGGACAGGGCTCCGGCGAGCAGTACTTC. This gives the protein CASSALGQGSGEQYF.

V is TRBV5-1 and J is TRBJ2-7; D unclear. V was clipped by 1 base and J by 0 bases, with 5 bases between them. This CDR3 is built from 13 residues. The germline CDR1 and CDR2 sequences are SGHRS and YFSETQ. CDR3 sequence: CASSLQDSYEQYF. The CDR3 DNA reads as TGCGCCAGCAGCTTGCAGGACTCCTACGAGCAGTACTTC.

This clone was counted once. The V and J genes are TRBV14 and TRBJ2-7, with a tentative D call TRBD1 (5 bases). V gave up 4 bases and J gave up 3 bases, with 10 bases separating them. The CDR3 is made up of 13 amino acids. CDR1 SGHDN and CDR2 FVKESK come from the germline V gene. Here the CDR3 DNA reads TGTGCCAGCAGCCTTTTAGACAGCTACGAGCAGTACTTC. Residues: CASSLLDSYEQYF. Together with reference TRBV14 and TRBJ2-7, the CDR3 gives the full variable domain: EAGVTQFPSHSVIEKGQTVTLRCDPISGHDNLYWYRRVMGKEIKFLLHFVKESKQDESGMPNNRFLAERTGGTYSTLKVQPAELEDSGVYFCASSLLDSYEQYFGPGTRLTVT.

The genes are TRBV7-9 and TRBJ2-3, with a tentative D call TRBD2 (6 bases). Germline CDR1 SEHNR, CDR2 FQNEAQ (reference sequence). Trimming left V 0 bases short and J 4 bases short, with 8 bases between. The CDR3 totals 14 residues. The CDR3 loop is CASSLARDSDTQYF. CDR3 nucleotides: TGTGCCAGCAGCTTAGCCCGGGACTCAGATACGCAGTATTTT.

As to this clone: This CDR3 is also generated by other DNA sequences in the sample. The chain employs TRBV28 and TRBJ1-5; D is unclear. Germline V gene lookup returns CDR1 MDHEN and CDR2 SYDVKM. The CDR3 is made up of 12 amino acids. V lost 4 bases and J 4 bases, leaving 5 bases between the germline ends. The CDR3 sequence: CASSSLNQPQHF. CDR3 DNA sequence: TGTGCCAGCAGTTCTCTTAATCAGCCCCAGCATTTT. The whole variable domain, filled in from reference TRBV28 and TRBJ1-5, reads DVKVTQSSRYLVKRTGEKVFLECVQDMDHENMFWYRQDPGLGLRLIYFSYDVKMKEKGDIPEGYSVSREKKERFSLILESASTNQTSMYLCASSSLNQPQHFGDGTRLSIL.

This chain uses TRBV4-1 with TRBJ2-1; 8 nucleotides agree with TRBD2. V trimming: 0 bases; J trimming: 6 bases; junction bases outside the gene matches: 4. Germline CDR1 reads MGHRA; CDR2 reads YSYEKL. The CDR3 length is 15 residues. CDR3 DNA sequence: TGCGCCAGCAGCCAAGAGAGCGGGAGTCGCAATGAGCAGTTCTTC. Translated: CASSQESGSRNEQFF.

The chain links TRBV7-2 to TRBJ2-1; no definite D call. V lost 1 base to trimming and J lost 1 base, with 8 bases between them. CDR1 is SGHTA and CDR2 is FQGNSA in the germline V gene. This CDR3 is 15 amino acids long. The CDR3 loop is CASSLGLGSYNEQFF. CDR3 coding DNA: TGTGCCAGCAGCTTAGGTCTAGGGTCCTACAATGAGCAGTTCTTC. Full variable domain (outside the CDR3, taken from reference TRBV7-2 and TRBJ2-1): GAGVSQSPSNKVTEKGKDVELRCDPISGHTALYWYRQSLGQGLEFLIYFQGNSAPDKSGLPSDRFSAERTGGSVSTLTIQRTQQEDSAVYLCASSLGLGSYNEQFFGPGTRLTVL.

The chain is built from TRBV5-4 and TRBJ2-7, with D possibly TRBD1 on 6 matching bases. The CDR3 sequence is 13 residues long. V gave up 5 bases and J gave up 2 bases, with 11 bases separating them. Per the germline V gene, CDR1 is SGHNT and CDR2 is YYREEE (reference sequence). This CDR3 is CASRRGQTYEQYF. As DNA, the CDR3 is TGTGCCAGCAGGCGAGGACAGACCTACGAGCAGTACTTC.

The V and J genes are TRBV5-1 and TRBJ1-4; D gene uncertain. Germline assignment: CDR1 SGHRS and CDR2 YFSETQ. V gave up 0 bases and J gave up 7 bases, with 10 bases separating them. The CDR3 consists of 14 residues. The DNA of the CDR3 is TGCGCCAGCAGCTTGGAGAGTAGGAGTGAAAAACTGTTTTTT. This encodes CASSLESRSEKLFF. Supplemented by reference TRBV5-1 and TRBJ1-4, the full variable domain reads KAGVTQTPRYLIKTRGQQVTLSCSPISGHRSVSWYQQTPGQGLQFLFEYFSETQRNKGNFPGRFSGRQFSNSRSEMNVSTLELGDSALYLCASSLESRSEKLFFGSGTQLSVL.

The rearrangement uses TRBV9 and TRBJ2-5; 7 bases align to TRBD2. Trimming at V came to 0 bases and at J to 9 bases, leaving 8 bases not matched to a gene. The CDR3 is 14 residues long. Germline V gene data show CDR1 as SGDLS and CDR2 as YYNGEE. As DNA, the CDR3 is TGTGCCAGCAGCGTAGTCGGGGAGGGGTCGTCCCAGTACTTC. Its translation: CASSVVGEGSSQYF.

The chain uses TRBV18 and TRBJ1-2, with TRBD1 matching over 8 bases. V lost 0 bases to trimming and J lost 4 bases; unmatched junction nucleotides: 4. This CDR3 comprises 15 residues. CDR1 is KGHSH, CDR2 LQKENI, per germline. CDR3 DNA sequence: TGTGCCAGCTCACCACCCGCGGACAGGGTCTATGGCTACACCTTC. Translating gives CASSPPADRVYGYTF.

The chain links TRBV19 to TRBJ2-2; the match to TRBD2 covers 10 bases. V shed 3 bases, J shed 5 bases, and the junction held 12 bases outside the gene matches. From germline, CDR1 is LNHDA and CDR2 SQIVND (reference sequence). The CDR3 totals 18 residues. The CDR3 protein is CASSMRVAGGRRTGELFF. CDR3 nucleotide sequence: TGTGCCAGTAGTATGAGGGTAGCGGGAGGAAGGCGGACCGGGGAGCTGTTTTTT.

J is TRBJ1-4 and V is TRBV30; 11 bases line up with TRBD1. Germline values: CDR1 GTSNPN, CDR2 SVGIG (reference sequence). Trimming took 0 bases from V and 7 from J; bases not matched to a gene: 13. The CDR3 totals 18 residues. CDR3 coding DNA: TGTGCCTGGAGTGTATTTGGACAGGGGGCGCTTGGAGGTGAAAAACTGTTTTTT. It yields the protein CAWSVFGQGALGGEKLFF.

The rearrangement joins TRBV10-3 to TRBJ2-2; 10 nucleotides match TRBD1. The CDR3 runs 16 residues. Germline loops: CDR1 ENHRY, CDR2 SYGVKD. The J segment lost 4 bases and the V segment lost 3 bases, leaving 5 bases of the junction unmatched. CDR3 sequence: CAISDDRGRGTGELFF. The CDR3 coding sequence is TGTGCCATCAGTGACGACAGGGGGCGCGGCACCGGGGAGCTGTTTTTT.

The chain combines TRBV11-3 with TRBJ2-7; D might be TRBD1 (5 bases). CDR3 length: 15 amino acids. Trimming stripped 2 bases from V and 2 bases from J, with 13 bases between. Germline values: CDR1 SGHNT, CDR2 YENEEA. The CDR3 DNA sequence: TGTGCCAGCAGCTTAAAGGGGCGATCTCCCTACGAGCAGTACTTC. It encodes CASSLKGRSPYEQYF.

This CDR3 is CASSRVGSPKNIQYF. The CDR3 DNA is TGTGCCAGCAGCCGGGTAGGGTCGCCCAAAAACATTCAGTACTTC. This rearrangement joins TRBV14 to TRBJ2-4; D unclear. Trimming took 4 bases from V and 2 from J, leaving 12 bases between them. Germline V gene lookup returns CDR1 SGHDN and CDR2 FVKESK. The CDR3 sequence is 15 residues long.

The CDR3 region is CASSLAGQPSSYEQYF. The DNA of the CDR3 is TGCGCCAGCAGCTTGGCGGGACAGCCAAGCTCCTACGAGCAGTACTTC. This sequence joins TRBV5-1 and TRBJ2-7; 7 nucleotides align to TRBD1. This CDR3 is built from 16 residues. CDR1 SGHRS and CDR2 YFSETQ come from the germline V gene. The V segment lost 0 bases and the J segment 0 bases; nucleotides outside the gene matches: 6.

The chain joins TRBV7-9 to TRBJ2-7; D may be TRBD1 (6 bases). The germline V and J ends were trimmed by 0 bases and 2 bases, with 14 bases remaining between them. The germline CDR1 and CDR2 sequences are SEHNR and FQNEAQ (reference sequence). This CDR3 has 16 amino acids. Here the CDR3 DNA reads TGTGCCAGCAGCTTAGCGAGACAGGTGGCGGCCTACGAGCAGTACTTC. Translating gives CASSLARQVAAYEQYF.